One sample yielded the 30 T cell receptor beta chains listed below, sequenced in a study of blood T cell repertoires in COVID-19. Sequencing used immunoSEQ multiplex PCR; TCRdb keeps in-frame clones, though not all of them. The sample has roughly 250,000 clones; around 82% are singletons. Sequencing was done on a sample of peripheral blood. Receptor source: a man between 40 and 49 years old with active or convalescent COVID-19.

This clone was counted a few times. J is TRBJ1-2 and V is TRBV18, with 8 bases identical to TRBD1. V lost 4 bases to trimming and J lost 8 bases; unmatched junction nucleotides: 3. The CDR3 sequence is 12 residues long. Per germline, CDR1 KGHSH and CDR2 LQKENI. In DNA form, the CDR3 reads TGTGCCAGCTCACGGACAGGGATCGGCTACACCTTC. It is translated as CASSRTGIGYTF.

The rearrangement links TRBV3-1 (or the pseudogene TRBV3-2) to TRBJ1-1, with no clear D. Germline V gene lookup returns CDR1 LGHDT and CDR2 YNNKEL (reference sequence). The CDR3 has 14 amino acids. Trimming removed 2 bases from V and 0 bases from J, with 7 bases in between. In DNA, the CDR3 is TGTGCCAGCAGCCAAACAGCCATGAACACTGAAGCTTTCTTT. It translates to CASSQTAMNTEAFF.

V is TRBV24-1 and J is TRBJ1-4; D gene unclear. CDR1 and CDR2 from the germline V gene are KGHDR and SFDVKD. V lost 5 bases, J lost 6 bases, and 9 bases lay in between. The CDR3 extends over 13 amino acids. The CDR3 bases are TGTGCCACCAGTGCGGGGTGGGATGAAAAACTGTTTTTT. Translated, it gives CATSAGWDEKLFF.

The genes are TRBV27 and TRBJ2-1; 10 bases align to TRBD2. The junction had 10 bases not matched to a gene; V was cut back by 7 bases and J by 7 bases. Germline V gene sequence: CDR1 MNHEY, CDR2 SMNVEV (reference sequence). This CDR3 spans 15 amino acids. In nucleotides, the CDR3 is TGTGCCAGCACCCAAGCGGGAGGGCTTTATAATGAGCAGTTCTTC. This sequence encodes CASTQAGGLYNEQFF.

The chain has TRBV7-9 and TRBJ1-2, with 7 nucleotides matching TRBD1. CDR1 is SEHNR, CDR2 FQNEAQ, per germline (reference sequence). The CDR3 is made up of 16 amino acids. The ends lost 3 bases at V and 0 bases at J; junction bases unmatched: 7. The CDR3 here is CASSFRDSLPNYGYTF. The CDR3 region has the DNA TGTGCCAGCAGCTTCCGGGACAGCCTACCTAACTATGGCTACACCTTC.

This chain connects TRBV25-1 to TRBJ1-2; 7 bases align to TRBD1. J lost 5 bases, V lost 6 bases, and 3 bases had no gene match. This CDR3 contains 12 residues. Per germline, CDR1 MGHDK and CDR2 SYGVNS. The CDR3 sequence is CASSGTAYGYTF. The CDR3 nucleotides read TGTGCCAGCAGCGGGACAGCGTATGGCTACACCTTC.

In the case of this clone: One end of the junction fails to match germline, which may point to a read error. The V gene is TRBV7-7, the J gene TRBJ2-7, with D hard to call. Germline CDR1 SSHAT, CDR2 FNYEAQ (reference sequence). This CDR3 spans 15 amino acids. CDR3 coding DNA: TGTGCTAGCAGCTTACGTGGTGGTTCGGGCTACGAGCAGTACTTC. Encoded protein: CASSLRGGSGYEQYF.

V is TRBV5-1 and J is TRBJ1-2; TRBD1 is a possible D gene (5 bases). Germline assignment: CDR1 SGHRS and CDR2 YFSETQ. The V gene lost 0 bases and the J gene lost 8 bases, with 14 bases spanning the gap. This CDR3 contains 14 residues. The CDR3: CASSLEGQGEGYTF. The CDR3 bases are TGCGCCAGCAGCTTGGAGGGGCAGGGCGAGGGCTACACCTTC.

The CDR3 spells CASSYERQGSKGEQYF. Here the CDR3 DNA reads TGTGCCAGCAGTTACGAACGCCAGGGAAGTAAGGGCGAGCAGTACTTC. This rearrangement joins TRBV6-6 to TRBJ2-7, with D possibly TRBD1 on 5 matching bases. Germline-derived CDR1 and CDR2 are MNHNY and SVGAGI (reference sequence). The CDR3 has 16 amino acids. V lost 2 bases, J lost 6 bases, and 20 bases lay in between.

This chain uses TRBV21-1 with TRBJ2-2; the table assigns TRBD2, which was not confirmed against the DNA. TRBV21-1 is a documented pseudogene. The CDR3 runs to 20 residues. The CDR3 coding sequence is TGTGCCAGCAGCTTCCGCGTTAGGTCTAGCGGGAAAGGAGGAACCGGGGAGCTGTTTTTT. Translated: CASSFRVRSSGKGGTGELFF.

The rearrangement joins TRBV6-1 to TRBJ1-5, with D possibly being TRBD1 (5 bases). Per germline, CDR1 MNHNS and CDR2 SASEGT. V was clipped by 4 bases and J by 0 bases, with 19 bases between them. This CDR3 contains 18 residues. The CDR3 bases are TGTGCCAGCAGTGGCGTCGCAGGGCTGGGTTATAGCAATCAGCCCCAGCATTTT. Translating it yields CASSGVAGLGYSNQPQHF.

The J gene is TRBJ1-6, the V gene TRBV6-5; D is possibly TRBD1 (5 bases). The CDR3 is 13 residues long. The V gene's germline CDR1 is MNHEY and CDR2 SVGAGI. V was trimmed by 4 bases and J by 7 bases, leaving 8 bases between them. CDR3 bases: TGTGCCAGCAGTTCCAGACAGAATTCACCCCTCCACTTT. As protein: CASSSRQNSPLHF.

This clone was counted a few times. The rearrangement uses TRBV5-4 and TRBJ2-7; TRBD2 aligns across 8 bases. The CDR3 sequence is 14 residues long. Trimming took 6 bases from V and 3 from J; bases not matched to a gene: 8. The V gene's germline CDR1 is SGHNT and CDR2 YYREEE (reference sequence). CDR3 DNA: TGTGCCAGCACCGCGGGGGGCGGCCGCTACGAGCAGTACTTC. The encoded protein is CASTAGGGRYEQYF.

The gene calls are TRBV30 and TRBJ2-2, with 7 bases that match TRBD1. Germline assignment: CDR1 GTSNPN and CDR2 SVGIG (reference sequence). The CDR3 contains 14 residues. V lost 2 bases to trimming and J lost 4 bases; unmatched junction nucleotides: 4. CDR3 DNA: TGTGCCTGGAGTAATCGACAGGGCACCGGGGAGCTGTTTTTT. This gives the protein CAWSNRQGTGELFF.

The chain carries TRBV19 and TRBJ2-1; possible D gene TRBD2, 6 bases. This CDR3 spans 13 amino acids. Germline CDR1 is LNHDA and CDR2 is SQIVND (reference sequence). V shed 4 bases and J shed 6 bases, with 10 bases lying between them. The CDR3 sequence is CASSKISGNEQFF. CDR3 nucleotide sequence: TGTGCCAGTAGTAAGATTAGCGGCAATGAGCAGTTCTTC.

This chain uses TRBV7-8 with TRBJ1-2, with 7 nucleotides matching TRBD1. V lost 5 bases and J lost 5; bases outside the gene matches: 5. Germline CDR1 reads SGHVS; CDR2 reads FQNEAQ. The CDR3 length is 13 residues. The CDR3 region is CASSESQGYGYTF. The CDR3 DNA is TGTGCCAGCAGCGAATCACAGGGGTATGGCTACACCTTC.

This clone appeared a single time. Other DNA sequences in this specimen translate into the identical CDR3. The chain recombines TRBV2 with TRBJ1-1, with 8 bases that match TRBD1. The CDR3 contains 14 residues. Germline V CDR1 and CDR2: SNHLY, FYNNEI. Trimming cost V 4 bases and J 6 bases; bases outside gene matches: 7. CDR3: CASSAGQGKAEAFF. The CDR3 DNA reads TGTGCCAGCAGTGCCGGACAGGGTAAGGCTGAAGCTTTCTTT.

The chain uses TRBV5-1 and TRBJ2-4; maybe TRBD2 (7 bases). The CDR3 sequence is 17 residues long. In germline, CDR1 is SGHRS, CDR2 YFSETQ. V lost 1 base and J 5 bases, leaving 19 bases between the germline ends. The CDR3 nucleotides read TGCGCCAGCAGCTTGAGCTGGGGAGGGGACAACCAAAACATTCAGTACTTC. It specifies CASSLSWGGDNQNIQYF.

This clone appeared many times. J is TRBJ1-1 and V is TRBV19, with TRBD1 identical over 9 bases. The CDR3 extends over 15 amino acids. V lost 5 bases to trimming and J lost 4 bases; unmatched junction nucleotides: 8. Looked up from germline, CDR1 is LNHDA and CDR2 is SQIVND (reference sequence). The CDR3 DNA reads as TGTGCCAGTAGTGGGGACAGGGCCAAGAGCACTGAAGCTTTCTTT. It encodes CASSGDRAKSTEAFF.

With respect to this clone: This specimen includes other DNA sequences encoding the same CDR3. This chain connects TRBV6-5 to TRBJ2-7, with D possibly being TRBD2 (5 bases). The CDR3 spans 11 residues. The ends were cut back, 6 bases at V and 6 bases at J, with 9 bases in the middle. Germline CDR1 is MNHEY and CDR2 is SVGAGI. The CDR3 DNA reads as TGTGCCAGCAGAGGCGCGGGCGAGCAGTACTTC. Translation gives CASRGAGEQYF.

V gene TRBV24-1 combines with J gene TRBJ1-2; D may be TRBD1 (5 bases). Trimming removed 4 bases from V and 4 bases from J, with 6 bases in between. CDR1 KGHDR and CDR2 SFDVKD come from the germline V gene. The CDR3 consists of 12 residues. As DNA, the CDR3 is TGTGCCACCAGTGAGCAGGGCTATGGCTACACCTTC. This translates into CATSEQGYGYTF.

J is TRBJ1-3 and V is TRBV30, with 9 bases fitting TRBD1. The CDR3 is made up of 13 amino acids. Per the germline V gene, CDR1 is GTSNPN and CDR2 is SVGIG (reference sequence). With 5 bases clipped from V and 1 base from J, the junction kept 0 bases outside the gene matches. DNA of the CDR3: TGTGCCTGGGGACAGGGGTCTGGAAACACCATATATTTT. It codes for CAWGQGSGNTIYF.

The genes are TRBV7-2 and TRBJ1-2, with D perhaps matching TRBD1 (5 bases). Deletions cut 5 bases from V and 2 bases from J, with 18 bases between. The CDR3 has 16 amino acids. CDR1 is SGHTA and CDR2 is FQGNSA in the germline V gene. This chain's CDR3 is CASSPVRNRNNYGYTF. CDR3 in DNA: TGTGCCAGCAGCCCCGTAAGGAACAGGAACAACTATGGCTACACCTTC.

The CDR3 spells CASSIKGTGYTEAFF. The CDR3 bases are TGTGCCAGTAGTATTAAGGGGACAGGCTACACTGAAGCTTTCTTT. The chain couples TRBV19 to TRBJ1-1, with 8 bases aligning to TRBD1. With 3 bases clipped from V and 3 bases from J, the junction kept 6 bases outside the gene matches. There are 15 residues in the CDR3. Germline CDR1 LNHDA, CDR2 SQIVND (reference sequence).

The sample holds one count of this clone. The chain carries TRBV15 and TRBJ2-1; D gene ambiguous. Germline V gene data show CDR1 as LNHNV and CDR2 as YYDKDF (reference sequence). The germline V and J ends were trimmed by 1 base and 3 bases, with 10 bases remaining between them. This CDR3 is built from 15 residues. The CDR3: CATSRVRLIYNEQFF. DNA for the CDR3: TGTGCCACCAGCAGAGTAAGACTCATCTACAATGAGCAGTTCTTC.

The rearrangement links TRBV19 to TRBJ2-5, with D possibly matching TRBD1 (6 bases). The CDR3 loop spans 12 amino acids. The germline V gene encodes CDR1 LNHDA and CDR2 SQIVND (reference sequence). Trimming pared 1 base from V and 7 bases from J, leaving 7 bases between. The CDR3 nucleotides read TGTGCCAGTAGTATAGGAGGGGGGACCCAGTACTTC. As protein: CASSIGGGTQYF.

V and J are TRBV28 and TRBJ1-5; tentative D call: TRBD1 (5 bases). The CDR3 has 16 residues. V was clipped by 4 bases and J by 1 base, with 14 bases between them. CDR1 is MDHEN, CDR2 SYDVKM, per germline. CDR3 sequence reads: CASSSLTQGSNQPQHF. The CDR3 nucleotides are TGTGCCAGCAGTTCCCTAACGCAGGGAAGCAATCAGCCCCAGCATTTT.

J is TRBJ2-1 and V is TRBV7-9; 8 bases are shared with TRBD2. The CDR3 covers 16 residues. Trimming took 5 bases from V and 4 from J; bases not matched to a gene: 10. Germline loops: CDR1 SEHNR, CDR2 FQNEAQ (reference sequence). The chain's CDR3 is CASSATSGPGYNEQFF. CDR3 coding DNA: TGTGCCAGCAGCGCTACTAGCGGTCCGGGTTACAATGAGCAGTTCTTC. Complete variable domain (other parts from reference TRBV7-9 and TRBJ2-1): DTGVSQNPRHKITKRGQNVTFRCDPISEHNRLYWYRQTLGQGPEFLTYFQNEAQLEKSRLLSDRFSAERPKGSFSTLEIQRTEQGDSAMYLCASSATSGPGYNEQFFGPGTRLTVL.

This chain joins TRBV4-3 and TRBJ2-5; TRBD2 matches 11 bases. Germline loops: CDR1 LGHNA, CDR2 YSLEER. The V segment lost 0 bases and the J segment 5 bases; nucleotides outside the gene matches: 8. The CDR3 is 17 amino acids. CDR3 amino acids: CASSQDPPSGGTETQYF. The CDR3 DNA reads TGCGCCAGCAGCCAAGATCCCCCTAGCGGGGGGACGGAGACCCAGTACTTC.

Remarks on this clone: The same CDR3 also results from other DNA sequences found in this sample. CDR3 in DNA: TGTGCCTGGAATCGACAGGGTGAGACCCAGTACTTC. Its translation is CAWNRQGETQYF. J is TRBJ2-5 and V is TRBV30, with TRBD1 identical over 7 bases. Trimming took 4 bases from V and 5 from J; bases not matched to a gene: 4. Looked up from germline, CDR1 is GTSNPN and CDR2 is SVGIG (reference sequence). This CDR3 region has 12 residues.